This T cell receptor (beta chain) was identified during a study of cytomegalovirus exposure and HLA in healthy donors. PCR involved 60 Vbeta and 13 Jbeta primers. Study processing details: A follow-up analysis tallied 73 million or so unique TCR beta chains, roughly 11 million shared. The protocol was immunoSEQ multiplex PCR, while the TCRdb copy is restricted to in-frame clones and leaves out a portion. Clone size and V and J calls were adopted from that table, with D and trimming inferred from the DNA. The sample shows over 80,000 clones, about 74% of them seen only once. This CDR3 region has 13 residues. Germline V gene lookup returns CDR1 SQVTM and CDR2 ANQGSEA. With V trimmed by 6 bases and J by 5 bases, 6 bases remained unmatched.

Sequences were obtained from PBMCs. The source is a man between 35 and 55 years old in good health and CMV-seronegative. The V and J genes are TRBV29-1 and TRBJ1-1, with 10 bases that match TRBD1. CDR3: CSVGTGAGTEAFF. DNA for the CDR3: TGCAGCGTCGGGACAGGGGCGGGTACTGAAGCTTTCTTT.